This record concerns one TCR beta chain sequence. The antigen remains undetermined. This entry comes from a study of Ad26.COV2.S vaccination and SARS-CoV-2 variants. For the study at large: The vaccine Ad26.COV2.S was put into the muscle once, or twice with 56 days between.

Assay used: immunoSEQ multiplex PCR; TCRdb lists only in-frame clones, some missing. Among fewer than 400,000 clones listed, approximately 91% were seen once. Study-level findings and limits: It was reported that spike-specific CD8+ and CD4+ T cell responses were substantially broad after vaccination. Placebo recipients had lower spike-specific TCR breadth than vaccine recipients.

Treatment given: some 20 received Ad26.COV2.S at low or high dose, single or two shots; five or six received placebo; per-sample allocation not given. Day 63 following the first vaccine or placebo injection was when the samples were taken. Expressing Wuhan-strain SARS-CoV-2 spike, an Ad26 vector served as the vaccine. Germline V gene sequence: CDR1 SEHNR, CDR2 FQNEAQ (reference sequence). The CDR3 contains 15 residues. Between the trimmed V and J ends, which lost 0 bases and 2 bases, there was a span of 7 bases. The rearrangement links TRBV7-9 to TRBJ2-2; a possible D gene is TRBD1 (6 bases). This TCR was sampled from a person aged 18-60 years who received the Ad26.COV2.S COVID-19 vaccine or a placebo. The sample in question was peripheral blood, obtained in a trial of Ad26.COV2.S vaccine versus placebo. The CDR3 nucleotides are TGTGCCAGCAGCTTAGCGGGGGCCAACACCGGGGAGCTGTTTTTT. The encoded protein is CASSLAGANTGELFF.